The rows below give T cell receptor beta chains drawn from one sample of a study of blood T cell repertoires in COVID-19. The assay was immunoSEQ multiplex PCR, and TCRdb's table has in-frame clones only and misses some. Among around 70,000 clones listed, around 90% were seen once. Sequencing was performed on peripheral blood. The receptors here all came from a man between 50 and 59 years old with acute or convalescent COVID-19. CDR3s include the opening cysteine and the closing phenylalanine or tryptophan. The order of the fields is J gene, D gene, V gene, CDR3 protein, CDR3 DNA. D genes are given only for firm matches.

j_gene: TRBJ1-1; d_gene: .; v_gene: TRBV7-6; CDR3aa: CASSLAGSAAEAFF; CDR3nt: TGTGCCAGCAGCTTAGCGGGGAGTGCAGCTGAAGCTTTCTTT
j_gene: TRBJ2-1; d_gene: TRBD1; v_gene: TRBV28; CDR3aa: CASTRDSYNEQFF; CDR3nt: TGTGCCAGCACCCGGGACAGCTACAATGAGCAGTTCTTC
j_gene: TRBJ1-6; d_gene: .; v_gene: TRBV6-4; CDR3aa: CASSVGGHRSPLHF; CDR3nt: TGTGCCAGCAGTGTAGGCGGACATAGGTCACCCCTCCACTTT
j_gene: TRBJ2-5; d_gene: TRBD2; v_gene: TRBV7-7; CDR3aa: CASSFGGRQETQYF; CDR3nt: TGTGCCAGCAGCTTTGGCGGGAGACAAGAGACCCAGTACTTC
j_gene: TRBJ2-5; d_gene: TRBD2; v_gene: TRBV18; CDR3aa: CASSPRGLGQETQYF; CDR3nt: TGTGCCAGCTCACCAAGGGGACTAGGCCAAGAGACCCAGTACTTC
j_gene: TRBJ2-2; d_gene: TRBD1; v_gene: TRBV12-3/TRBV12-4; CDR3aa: CASSTGAAGELFF; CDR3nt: TGTGCCAGCAGCACAGGGGCGGCCGGGGAGCTGTTTTTT
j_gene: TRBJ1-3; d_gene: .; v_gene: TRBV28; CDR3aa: CASSLDGVNTIYF; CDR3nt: TGTGCCAGCAGTTTGGATGGAGTAAACACCATATATTTT
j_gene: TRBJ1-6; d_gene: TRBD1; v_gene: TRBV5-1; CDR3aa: CASSPAGTVNSPLHF; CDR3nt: TGCGCCAGCAGCCCCGCGGGGACAGTGAATTCACCCCTCCACTTT
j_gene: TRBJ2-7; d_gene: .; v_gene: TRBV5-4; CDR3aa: CASTSGVSYEQYF; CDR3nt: TGTGCCAGCACCAGTGGAGTCTCCTACGAGCAGTACTTC
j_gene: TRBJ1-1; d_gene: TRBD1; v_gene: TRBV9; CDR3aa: CASSGRQGTEAFF; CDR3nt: TGTGCCAGCAGTGGCCGACAGGGCACTGAAGCTTTCTTT
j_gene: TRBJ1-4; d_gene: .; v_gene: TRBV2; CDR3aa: CASRATGATNEKLFF; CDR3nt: TGTGCCAGCAGGGCCACAGGAGCAACTAATGAAAAACTGTTTTTT
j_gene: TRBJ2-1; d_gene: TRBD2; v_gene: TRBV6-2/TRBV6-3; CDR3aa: CASSYRPGLSTDEQFF; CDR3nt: TGTGCCAGCAGTTACCGCCCGGGACTAAGTACGGATGAGCAGTTCTTC
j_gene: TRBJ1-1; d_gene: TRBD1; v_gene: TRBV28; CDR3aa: CASSFWGQGVSTEAFF; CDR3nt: TGTGCCAGCAGTTTCTGGGGACAGGGGGTGTCCACTGAAGCTTTCTTT
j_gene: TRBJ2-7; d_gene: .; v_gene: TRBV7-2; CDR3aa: CASSQGGLVTYEQYF; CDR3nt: TGTGCCAGCAGCCAGGGGGGACTAGTGACCTACGAGCAGTACTTC
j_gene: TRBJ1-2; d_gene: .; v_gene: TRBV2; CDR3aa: CASSEVAAWGYTF; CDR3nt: TGTGCCAGCAGTGAAGTGGCCGCCTGGGGCTACACCTTC
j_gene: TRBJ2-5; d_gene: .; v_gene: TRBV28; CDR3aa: CASSLDTQETQYF; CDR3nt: TGTGCCAGCAGTTTAGACACACAAGAGACCCAGTACTTC
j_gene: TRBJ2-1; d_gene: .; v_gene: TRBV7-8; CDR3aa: CASSFLRRRSYNEQFF; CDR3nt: TGTGCCAGCAGCTTCCTCCGTAGGAGGAGCTACAATGAGCAGTTCTTC
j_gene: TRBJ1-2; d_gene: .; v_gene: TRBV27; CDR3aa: CASSLKIVPGIYGYTF; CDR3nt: TGTGCCAGCAGTCTTAAGATCGTCCCAGGGATCTATGGCTACACCTTC
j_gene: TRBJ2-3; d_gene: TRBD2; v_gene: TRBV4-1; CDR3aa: CASSQVGLAGGGDTQYF; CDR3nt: TGCGCCAGCAGCCAAGTGGGGCTAGCGGGGGGAGGTGATACGCAGTATTTT
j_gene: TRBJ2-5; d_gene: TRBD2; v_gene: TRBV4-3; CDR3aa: CASSQVEAGGQETQYF; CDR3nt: TGCGCCAGCAGCCAAGTCGAAGCGGGAGGCCAAGAGACCCAGTACTTC
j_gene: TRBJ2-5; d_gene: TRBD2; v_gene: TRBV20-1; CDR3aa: CSASGLAGGGETQYF; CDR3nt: TGCAGTGCTAGTGGACTAGCGGGGGGTGGGGAGACCCAGTACTTC
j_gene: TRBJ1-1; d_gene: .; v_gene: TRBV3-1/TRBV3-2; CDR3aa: CASSQTGPNTEAFF; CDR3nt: TGTGCCAGCAGCCAAACAGGGCCTAACACTGAAGCTTTCTTT
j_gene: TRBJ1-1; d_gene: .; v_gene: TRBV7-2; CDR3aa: CASSLGQNTEAFF; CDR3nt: TGTGCCAGCAGCTTAGGACAGAACACTGAAGCTTTCTTT
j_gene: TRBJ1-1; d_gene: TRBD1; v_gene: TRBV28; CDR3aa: CASSGTGVRTEAFF; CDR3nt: TGTGCCAGCAGTGGGACAGGGGTCCGGACTGAAGCTTTCTTT
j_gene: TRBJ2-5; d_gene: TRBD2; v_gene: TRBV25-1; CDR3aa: CASSELAGGPETQYF; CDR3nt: TGTGCCAGCAGTGAGTTAGCGGGAGGGCCGGAGACCCAGTACTTC
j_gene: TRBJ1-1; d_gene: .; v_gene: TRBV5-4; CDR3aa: CASTPITANTEAFF; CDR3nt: TGTGCCAGCACCCCTATCACAGCGAACACTGAAGCTTTCTTT
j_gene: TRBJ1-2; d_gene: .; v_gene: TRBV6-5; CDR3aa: CASRRPGRSYGYTF; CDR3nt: TGTGCCAGCAGACGCCCAGGGCGATCCTATGGCTACACCTTC
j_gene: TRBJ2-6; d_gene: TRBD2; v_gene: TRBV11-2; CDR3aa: CATGEGPYSGANVLTF; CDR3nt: TGTGCTACCGGGGAGGGCCCCTACTCTGGGGCCAACGTCCTGACTTTC
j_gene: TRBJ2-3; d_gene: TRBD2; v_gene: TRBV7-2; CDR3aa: CASSLKAGGLPYF; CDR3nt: TGTGCCAGCAGCTTAAAAGCGGGGGGGCTTCCGTATTTT
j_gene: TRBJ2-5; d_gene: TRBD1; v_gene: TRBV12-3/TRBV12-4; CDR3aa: CASSLIQGETQYF; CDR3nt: TGTGCCAGCAGCTTGATACAGGGGGAGACCCAGTACTTC
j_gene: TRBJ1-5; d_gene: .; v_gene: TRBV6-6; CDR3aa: CASSPTVGGFGPQHF; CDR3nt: TGTGCCAGCAGCCCCACCGTGGGGGGATTCGGGCCCCAGCATTTT
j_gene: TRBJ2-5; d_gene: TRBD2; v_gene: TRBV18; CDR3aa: CASSPQPGLAGGGETQYF; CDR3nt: TGTGCCAGCTCACCTCAACCTGGACTAGCGGGAGGGGGCGAGACCCAGTACTTC
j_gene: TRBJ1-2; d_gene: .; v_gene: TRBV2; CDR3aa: CASTTGGRVYGYTF; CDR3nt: TGTGCCAGCACCACGGGGGGGCGCGTCTATGGCTACACCTTC
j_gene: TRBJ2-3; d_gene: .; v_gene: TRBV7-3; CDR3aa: CASSLLGVLDTQYF; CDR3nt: TGTGCCAGCAGCTTACTCGGGGTGCTAGATACGCAGTATTTT
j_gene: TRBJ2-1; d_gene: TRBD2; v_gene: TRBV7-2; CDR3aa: CASSSSGTSNEQFF; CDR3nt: TGTGCCAGCAGCTCCTCCGGGACTAGCAATGAGCAGTTCTTC
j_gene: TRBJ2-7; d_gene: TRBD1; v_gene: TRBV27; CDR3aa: CASSRTGPSYEQYF; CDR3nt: TGTGCCAGCAGTAGGACAGGGCCCTCCTACGAGCAGTACTTC
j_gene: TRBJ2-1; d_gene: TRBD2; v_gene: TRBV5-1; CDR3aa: CASSQLAGVDNEQFF; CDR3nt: TGCGCCAGCAGCCAACTAGCGGGAGTGGACAATGAGCAGTTCTTC
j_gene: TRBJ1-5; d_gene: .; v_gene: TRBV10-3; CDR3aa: CAISESLTGPQHF; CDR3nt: TGTGCCATCAGTGAGTCGTTAACCGGGCCCCAGCATTTT
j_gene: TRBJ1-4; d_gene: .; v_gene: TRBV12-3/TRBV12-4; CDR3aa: CASSFSGRKLFF; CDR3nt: TGTGCCAGCAGTTTTTCTGGCAGAAAACTGTTTTTT
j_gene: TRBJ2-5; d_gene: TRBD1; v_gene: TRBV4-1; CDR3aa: CASSQGQGNQETQYF; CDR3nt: TGCGCCAGCAGCCAAGGACAGGGAAACCAAGAGACCCAGTACTTC
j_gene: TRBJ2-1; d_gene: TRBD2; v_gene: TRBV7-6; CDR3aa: CASSLGSSGVSYNEQFF; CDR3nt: TGTGCCAGCAGCTTAGGGTCTAGCGGAGTCTCCTACAATGAGCAGTTCTTC
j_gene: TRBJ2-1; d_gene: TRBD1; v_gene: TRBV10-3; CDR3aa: CAISDIRGTSYNEQFF; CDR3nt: TGTGCCATCAGTGACATCAGGGGGACCTCCTACAATGAGCAGTTCTTC
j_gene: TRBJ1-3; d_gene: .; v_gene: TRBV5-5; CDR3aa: CASSRRYDSGNTIYF; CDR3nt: TGTGCCAGCAGCCGTCGGTACGACTCTGGAAACACCATATATTTT
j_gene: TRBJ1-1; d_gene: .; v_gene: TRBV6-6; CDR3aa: CASSPRVGTEAFF; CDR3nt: TGTGCCAGCAGTCCTCGGGTGGGCACTGAAGCTTTCTTT
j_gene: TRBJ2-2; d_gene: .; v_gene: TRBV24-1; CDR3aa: CATSGDRGGSGELFF; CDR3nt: TGTGCCACCAGTGGGGACCGAGGAGGGTCCGGGGAGCTGTTTTTT
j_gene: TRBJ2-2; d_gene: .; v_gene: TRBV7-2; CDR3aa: CASSLGLARNTGELFF; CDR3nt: TGTGCCAGCAGCTTAGGATTGGCACGGAACACCGGGGAGCTGTTTTTT
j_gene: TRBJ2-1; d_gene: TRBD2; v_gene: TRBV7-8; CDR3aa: CASSFGQLAVQDYNEQFF; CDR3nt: TGTGCCAGCAGCTTCGGACAACTAGCGGTCCAAGACTACAATGAGCAGTTCTTC
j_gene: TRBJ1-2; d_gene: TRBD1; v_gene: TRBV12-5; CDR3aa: CASGLATGGLNYGYTF; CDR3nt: TGTGCTAGTGGTTTAGCCACAGGGGGCCTTAACTATGGCTACACCTTC